This T cell receptor (beta chain) emerged from a study of blood T cell repertoires in COVID-19. Study-wide context: Acute-phase and convalescent COVID-19 samples originated in the United States, Italy and Spain. PBMCs, B-cell-depleted T cells, or T cells were the source of the cDNA or gDNA that made up the material.

V was trimmed by 3 bases and J by 0 bases, leaving 6 bases between them. This CDR3 region has 13 residues. Germline V gives CDR1 SNHLY, CDR2 FYNNEI. This clone was seen a few times. Per the study methods: Nucleated cell number was recorded as an estimate derived from reference gene primer amplification. Measured with immunoSEQ multiplex PCR; TCRdb has only the in-frame clones, and not every one. The V and J calls and clone size were taken over from that table, and D and trimming were inferred from the DNA. The sample records about 190,000 clones, around 85% being singletons. The chain carries TRBV2 and TRBJ2-7, with D unclear. The specimen sequenced was peripheral blood. This TCR derives from a man between 45 and 60 years old who had recovered from COVID-19. The CDR3 loop reads CASSDEFSYEQYF. The CDR3 DNA sequence: TGTGCCAGCAGTGACGAGTTCTCCTACGAGCAGTACTTC.